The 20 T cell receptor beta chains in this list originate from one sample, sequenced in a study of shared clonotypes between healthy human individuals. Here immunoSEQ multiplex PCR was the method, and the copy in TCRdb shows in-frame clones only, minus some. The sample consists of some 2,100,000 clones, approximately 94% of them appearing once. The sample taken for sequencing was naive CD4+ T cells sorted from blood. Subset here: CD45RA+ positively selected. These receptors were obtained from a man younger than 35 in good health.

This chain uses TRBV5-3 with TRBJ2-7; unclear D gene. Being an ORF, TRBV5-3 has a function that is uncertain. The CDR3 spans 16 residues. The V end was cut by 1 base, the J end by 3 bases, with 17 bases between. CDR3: CARSLRSAVRRYEQYF. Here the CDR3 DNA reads TGTGCCAGAAGCTTGAGGTCGGCAGTTCGTCGCTACGAGCAGTACTTC.

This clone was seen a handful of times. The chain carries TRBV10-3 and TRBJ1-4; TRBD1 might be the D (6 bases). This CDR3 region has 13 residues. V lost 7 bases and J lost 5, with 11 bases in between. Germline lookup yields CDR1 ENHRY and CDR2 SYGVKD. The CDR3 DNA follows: TGTGCCATCAAGGACAGATCAAATGAAAAACTGTTTTTT. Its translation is CAIKDRSNEKLFF.

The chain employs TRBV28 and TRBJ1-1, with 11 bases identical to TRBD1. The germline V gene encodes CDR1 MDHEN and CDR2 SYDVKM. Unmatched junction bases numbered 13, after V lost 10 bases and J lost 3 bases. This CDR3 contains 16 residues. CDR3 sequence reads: CATYPLPGQGDTEAFF. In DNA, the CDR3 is TGTGCCACCTATCCGCTACCGGGACAGGGGGACACTGAAGCTTTCTTT.

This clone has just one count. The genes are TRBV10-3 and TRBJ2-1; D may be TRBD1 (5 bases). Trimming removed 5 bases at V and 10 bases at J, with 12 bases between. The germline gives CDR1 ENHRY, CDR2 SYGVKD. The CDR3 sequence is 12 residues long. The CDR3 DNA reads TGTGCCATCAGTCGACAGTTACGAGAGCAGTTCTTC. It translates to CAISRQLREQFF.

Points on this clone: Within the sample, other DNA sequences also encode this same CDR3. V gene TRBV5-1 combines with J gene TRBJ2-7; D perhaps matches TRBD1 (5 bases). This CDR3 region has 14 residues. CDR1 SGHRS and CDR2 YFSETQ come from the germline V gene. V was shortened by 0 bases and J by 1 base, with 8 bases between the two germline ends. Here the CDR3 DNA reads TGCGCCAGCAGCTTGGGACAGAGTTCCTACGAGCAGTACTTC. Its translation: CASSLGQSSYEQYF.

The CDR3 here is CAWTQGNQETQYF. In nucleotides, the CDR3 is TGTGCCTGGACCCAGGGGAACCAAGAGACCCAGTACTTC. The chain uses TRBV30 and TRBJ2-5; the D gene is possibly TRBD1 (6 bases). The germline CDR1 and CDR2 sequences are GTSNPN and SVGIG (reference sequence). V was cut by 4 bases and J by 0 bases, with 9 bases left in between. This CDR3 has 13 amino acids. Variable domain in full (rest from reference TRBV30 and TRBJ2-5): SQTIHQWPATLVQPVGSPLSLECTVEGTSNPNLYWYRQAAGRGLQLLFYSVGIGQISSEVPQNLSASRPQDRQFILSSKKLLLSDSGFYLCAWTQGNQETQYFGPGTRLLVL.

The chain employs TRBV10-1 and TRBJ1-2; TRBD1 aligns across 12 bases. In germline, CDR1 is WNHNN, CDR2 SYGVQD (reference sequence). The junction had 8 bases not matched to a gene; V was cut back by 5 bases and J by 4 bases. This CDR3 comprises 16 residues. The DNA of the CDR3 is TGCGCCAGCAGTAAGGGACAGGGGGCTGATGGCTATGGCTACACCTTC. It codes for CASSKGQGADGYGYTF.

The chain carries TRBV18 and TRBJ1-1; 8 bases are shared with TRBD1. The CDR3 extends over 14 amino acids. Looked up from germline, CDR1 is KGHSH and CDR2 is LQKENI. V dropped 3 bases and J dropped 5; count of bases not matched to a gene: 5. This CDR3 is CASSPRTGLTEAFF. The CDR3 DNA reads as TGTGCCAGCTCACCCCGGACAGGGCTGACTGAAGCTTTCTTT.

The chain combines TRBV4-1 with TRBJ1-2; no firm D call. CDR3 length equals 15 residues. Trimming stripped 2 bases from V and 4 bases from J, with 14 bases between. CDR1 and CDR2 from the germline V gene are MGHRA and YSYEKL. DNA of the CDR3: TGCGCCAGCAGCCAATCGGCGGATTCGGGCTATGGCTACACCTTC. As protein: CASSQSADSGYGYTF.

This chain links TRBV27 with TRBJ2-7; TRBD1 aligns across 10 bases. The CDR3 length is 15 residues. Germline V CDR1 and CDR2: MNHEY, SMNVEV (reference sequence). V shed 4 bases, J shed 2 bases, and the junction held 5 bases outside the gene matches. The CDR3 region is CASSYTGQGTYEQYF. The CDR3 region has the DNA TGTGCCAGCAGTTATACGGGACAGGGGACCTACGAGCAGTACTTC.

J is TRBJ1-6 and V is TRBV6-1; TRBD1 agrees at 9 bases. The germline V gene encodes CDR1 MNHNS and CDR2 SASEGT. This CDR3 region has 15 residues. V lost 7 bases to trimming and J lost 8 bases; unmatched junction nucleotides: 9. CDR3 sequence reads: CASKSGQGYDSPLHF. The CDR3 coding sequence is TGTGCCAGCAAGTCGGGACAGGGATATGATTCACCCCTCCACTTT.

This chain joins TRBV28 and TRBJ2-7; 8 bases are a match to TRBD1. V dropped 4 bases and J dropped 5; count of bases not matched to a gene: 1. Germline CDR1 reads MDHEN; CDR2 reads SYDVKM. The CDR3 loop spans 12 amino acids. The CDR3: CASSSDRDEQYF. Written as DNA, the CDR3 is TGTGCCAGCAGTTCGGACAGGGACGAGCAGTACTTC.

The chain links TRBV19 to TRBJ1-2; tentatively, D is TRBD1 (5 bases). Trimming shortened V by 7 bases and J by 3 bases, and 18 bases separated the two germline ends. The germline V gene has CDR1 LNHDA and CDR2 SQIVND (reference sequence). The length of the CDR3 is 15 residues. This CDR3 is CASKTGAGDYYGYTF. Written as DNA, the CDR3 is TGTGCCAGTAAGACCGGGGCGGGAGACTACTATGGCTACACCTTC.

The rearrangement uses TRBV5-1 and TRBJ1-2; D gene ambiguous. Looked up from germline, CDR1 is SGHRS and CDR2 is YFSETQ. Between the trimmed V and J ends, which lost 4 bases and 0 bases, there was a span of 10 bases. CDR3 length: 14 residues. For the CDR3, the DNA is TGCGCCAGCAGCCCACGGAACGCTAACTATGGCTACACCTTC. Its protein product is CASSPRNANYGYTF.

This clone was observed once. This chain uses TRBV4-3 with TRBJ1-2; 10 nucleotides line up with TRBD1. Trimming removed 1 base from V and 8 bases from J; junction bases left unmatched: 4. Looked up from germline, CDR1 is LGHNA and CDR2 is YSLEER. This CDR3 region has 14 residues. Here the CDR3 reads CASSQADRGIGYTF. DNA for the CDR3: TGCGCCAGCAGCCAAGCGGACAGGGGGATAGGCTACACCTTC.

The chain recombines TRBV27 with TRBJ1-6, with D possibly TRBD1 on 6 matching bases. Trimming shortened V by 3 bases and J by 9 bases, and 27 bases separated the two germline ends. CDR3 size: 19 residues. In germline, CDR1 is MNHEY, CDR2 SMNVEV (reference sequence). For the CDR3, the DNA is TGTGCCAGCAGTTTTGGGGATAGGGGGGGCTCTTATCCAGGTTCACCCCTCCACTTT. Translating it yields CASSFGDRGGSYPGSPLHF.

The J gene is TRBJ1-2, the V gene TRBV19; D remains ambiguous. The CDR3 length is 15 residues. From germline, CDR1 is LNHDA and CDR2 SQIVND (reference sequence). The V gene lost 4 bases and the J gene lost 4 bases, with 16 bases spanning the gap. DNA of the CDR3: TGTGCCAGTAGTACCTCAATGACTAGTGGCTATGGCTACACCTTC. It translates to CASSTSMTSGYGYTF.

CDR3 residues: CASSLFAGDEQYF. The CDR3 coding sequence is TGTGCCAGCAGCTTATTTGCAGGGGACGAGCAGTACTTC. V usage is TRBV7-3 and J usage is TRBJ2-7; a weak D match, TRBD1 (6 bases). V was pared by 2 bases and J by 5 bases, with 10 bases between. From germline, CDR1 is SGHTA and CDR2 FQGTGA. This CDR3 has 13 residues.

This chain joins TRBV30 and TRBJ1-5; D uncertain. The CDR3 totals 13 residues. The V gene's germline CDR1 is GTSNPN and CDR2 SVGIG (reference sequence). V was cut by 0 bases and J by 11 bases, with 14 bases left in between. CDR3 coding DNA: TGTGCCTGGAGTGTACAACCCTTTGCGGCCCAGCATTTT. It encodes CAWSVQPFAAQHF.

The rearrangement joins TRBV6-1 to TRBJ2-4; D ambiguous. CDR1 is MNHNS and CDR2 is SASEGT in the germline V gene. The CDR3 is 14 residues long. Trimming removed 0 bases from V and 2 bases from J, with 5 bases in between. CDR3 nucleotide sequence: TGTGCCAGCAGTGAAGCCTTCACCAAAAACATTCAGTACTTC. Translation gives CASSEAFTKNIQYF.